This T cell receptor (beta chain) was retrieved from a study of T cell repertoires in cytomegalovirus infection. General study findings and limits: Summed public TCR beta family frequency identified CMV carriers bearing the relevant HLA. CMV-specific TCR beta clonotypes restricted by HLA-C were the ones dominating the ex vivo response.

TCRdb reprocessed the reads via MiXCR and lists one record per CDR3 protein. The data show a few hundred thousand distinct CDR3 sequences, about a sixth seen once. This clonotype was seen a few times. Antigen: not known. CDR1 MNHEY and CDR2 SVGEGT come from the germline V gene. Trimming cost V 5 bases and J 2 bases; bases outside gene matches: 5. This CDR3 comprises 15 residues. This sequence joins TRBV6-2 or TRBV6-3 and TRBJ2-1; TRBD2 matches 8 bases. What was sequenced was CD8+ T cells from PBMCs. The clonotype was recovered from a human donor in good health (CMV status not recorded). Some clones in this sample may be carry-over from other donors' samples. CDR3 sequence: CASSPGTRAYNEQFF. CDR3 bases: TGTGCCAGCAGTCCCGGGACTAGGGCCTACAATGAGCAGTTCTTC.